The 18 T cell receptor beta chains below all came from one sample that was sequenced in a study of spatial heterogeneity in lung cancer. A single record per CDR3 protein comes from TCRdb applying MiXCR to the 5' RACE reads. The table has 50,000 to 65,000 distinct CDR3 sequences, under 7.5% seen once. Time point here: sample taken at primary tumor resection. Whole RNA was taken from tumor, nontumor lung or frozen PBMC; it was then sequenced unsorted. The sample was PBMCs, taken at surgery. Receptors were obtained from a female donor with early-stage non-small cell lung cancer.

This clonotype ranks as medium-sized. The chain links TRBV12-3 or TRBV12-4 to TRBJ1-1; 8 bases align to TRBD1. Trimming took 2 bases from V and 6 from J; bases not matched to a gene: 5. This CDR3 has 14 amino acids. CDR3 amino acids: CASSLSGGAPEAFF. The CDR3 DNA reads TGTGCCAGCAGTTTATCAGGGGGCGCCCCTGAAGCTTTCTTT.

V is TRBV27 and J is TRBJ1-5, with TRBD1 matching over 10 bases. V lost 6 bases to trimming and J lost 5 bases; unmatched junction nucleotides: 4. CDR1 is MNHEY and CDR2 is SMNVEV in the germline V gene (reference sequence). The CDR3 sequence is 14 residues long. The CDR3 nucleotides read TGTGCCAGCAGCCCCGGGACAGGGGATCAGCCCCAGCATTTT. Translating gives CASSPGTGDQPQHF.

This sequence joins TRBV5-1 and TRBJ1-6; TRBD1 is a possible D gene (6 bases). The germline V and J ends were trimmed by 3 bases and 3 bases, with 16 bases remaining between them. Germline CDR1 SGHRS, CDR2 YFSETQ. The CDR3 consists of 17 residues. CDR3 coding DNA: TGCGCCAGCAGCTCCCCGTCCGGGGGCGGCTATAATTCACCCCTCCACTTT. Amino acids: CASSSPSGGGYNSPLHF. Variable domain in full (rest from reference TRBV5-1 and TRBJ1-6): KAGVTQTPRYLIKTRGQQVTLSCSPISGHRSVSWYQQTPGQGLQFLFEYFSETQRNKGNFPGRFSGRQFSNSRSEMNVSTLELGDSALYLCASSSPSGGGYNSPLHFGNGTRLTVT.

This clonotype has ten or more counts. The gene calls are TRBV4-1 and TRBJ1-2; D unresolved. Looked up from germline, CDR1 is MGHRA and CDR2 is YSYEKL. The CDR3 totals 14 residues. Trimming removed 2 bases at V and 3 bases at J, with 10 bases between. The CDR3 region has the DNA TGCGCCAGCAGCCAAAGCGGGAAGGACTATGGCTACACCTTC. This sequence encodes CASSQSGKDYGYTF.

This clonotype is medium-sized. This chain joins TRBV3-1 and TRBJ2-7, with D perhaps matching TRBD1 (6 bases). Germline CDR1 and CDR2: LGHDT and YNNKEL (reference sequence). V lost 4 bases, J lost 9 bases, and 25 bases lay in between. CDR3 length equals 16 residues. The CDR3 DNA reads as TGTGCCAGCAGCCCAGCGGACAGATTACCTACGTCTGGGCAGTACTTC. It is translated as CASSPADRLPTSGQYF.

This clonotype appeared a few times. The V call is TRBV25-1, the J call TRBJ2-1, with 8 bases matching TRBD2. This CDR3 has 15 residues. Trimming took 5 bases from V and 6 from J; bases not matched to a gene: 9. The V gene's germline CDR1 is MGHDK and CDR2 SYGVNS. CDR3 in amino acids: CASSLPGTRGNEQFF. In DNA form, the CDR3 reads TGTGCCAGCAGTCTACCCGGGACTAGAGGCAATGAGCAGTTCTTC.

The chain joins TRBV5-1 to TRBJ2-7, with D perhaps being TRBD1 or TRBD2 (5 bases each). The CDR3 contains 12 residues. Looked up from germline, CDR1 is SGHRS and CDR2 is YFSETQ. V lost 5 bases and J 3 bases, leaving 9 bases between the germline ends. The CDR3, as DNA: TGCGCCAGCAGGGGGGACGACTACGAGCAGTACTTC. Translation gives CASRGDDYEQYF.

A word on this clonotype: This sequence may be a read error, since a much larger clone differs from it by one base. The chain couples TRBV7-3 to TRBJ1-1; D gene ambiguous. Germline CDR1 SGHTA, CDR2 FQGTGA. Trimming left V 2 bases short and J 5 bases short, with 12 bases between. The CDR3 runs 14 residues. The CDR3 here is CASSLYPLGTEAFF. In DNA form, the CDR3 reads TGTGCCAGCAGCTTATATCCACTCGGGACTGAAGCTTTCTTT.

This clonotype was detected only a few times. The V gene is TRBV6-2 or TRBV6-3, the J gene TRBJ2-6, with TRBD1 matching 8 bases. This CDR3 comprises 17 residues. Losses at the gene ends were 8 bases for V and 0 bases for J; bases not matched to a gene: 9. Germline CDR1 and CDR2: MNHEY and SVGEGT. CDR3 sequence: CASYRGQASSGANVLTF. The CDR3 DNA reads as TGTGCCAGCTATCGGGGACAGGCGAGCTCTGGGGCCAACGTCCTGACTTTC.

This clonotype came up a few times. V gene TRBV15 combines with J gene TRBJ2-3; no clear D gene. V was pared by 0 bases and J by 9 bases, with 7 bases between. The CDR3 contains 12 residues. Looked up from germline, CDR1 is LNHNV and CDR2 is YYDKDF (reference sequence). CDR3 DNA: TGTGCCACCAGCAGAGATCAGGTAACGCAGTATTTT. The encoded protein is CATSRDQVTQYF.

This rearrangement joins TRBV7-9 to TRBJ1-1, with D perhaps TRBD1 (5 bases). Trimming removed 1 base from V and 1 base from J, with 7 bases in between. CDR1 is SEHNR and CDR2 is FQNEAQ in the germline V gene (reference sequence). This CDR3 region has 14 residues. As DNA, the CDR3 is TGTGCCAGCAGCTTAGACACAGGGAACACTGAAGCTTTCTTT. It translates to CASSLDTGNTEAFF. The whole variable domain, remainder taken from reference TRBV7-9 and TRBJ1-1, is DTGVSQNPRHKITKRGQNVTFRCDPISEHNRLYWYRQTLGQGPEFLTYFQNEAQLEKSRLLSDRFSAERPKGSFSTLEIQRTEQGDSAMYLCASSLDTGNTEAFFGQGTRLTVV.

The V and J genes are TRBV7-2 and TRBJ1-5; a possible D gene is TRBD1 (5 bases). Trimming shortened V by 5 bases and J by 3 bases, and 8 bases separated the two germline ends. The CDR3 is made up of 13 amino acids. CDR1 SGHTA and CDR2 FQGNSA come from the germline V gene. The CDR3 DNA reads TGTGCCAGCAGCCGGGACCTCAATCAGCCCCAGCATTTT. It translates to CASSRDLNQPQHF.

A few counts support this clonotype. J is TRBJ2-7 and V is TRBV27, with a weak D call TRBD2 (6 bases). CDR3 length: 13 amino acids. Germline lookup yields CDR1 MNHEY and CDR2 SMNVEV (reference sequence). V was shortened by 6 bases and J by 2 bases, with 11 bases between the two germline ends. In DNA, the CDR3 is TGTGCCAGCAGAATCGCGGGGACCTACGAGCAGTACTTC. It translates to CASRIAGTYEQYF.

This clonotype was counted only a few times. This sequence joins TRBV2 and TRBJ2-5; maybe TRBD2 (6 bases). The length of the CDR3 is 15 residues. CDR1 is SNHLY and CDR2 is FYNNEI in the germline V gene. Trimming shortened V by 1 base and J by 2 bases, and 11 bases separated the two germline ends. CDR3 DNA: TGTGCCAGCAGTGAAGGTTGGGGGACTCAAGAGACCCAGTACTTC. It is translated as CASSEGWGTQETQYF. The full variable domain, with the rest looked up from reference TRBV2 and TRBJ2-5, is EPEVTQTPSHQVTQMGQEVILRCVPISNHLYFYWYRQILGQKVEFLVSFYNNEISEKSEIFDDQFSVERPDGSNFTLKIRSTKLEDSAMYFCASSEGWGTQETQYFGPGTRLLVL.

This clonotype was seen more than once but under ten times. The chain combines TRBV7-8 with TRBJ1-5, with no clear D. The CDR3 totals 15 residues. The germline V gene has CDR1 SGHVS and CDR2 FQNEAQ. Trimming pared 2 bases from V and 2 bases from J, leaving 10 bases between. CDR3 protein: CASSLSGGRNQPQHF. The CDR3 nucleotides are TGTGCCAGCAGCTTAAGCGGAGGTCGCAATCAGCCCCAGCATTTT.

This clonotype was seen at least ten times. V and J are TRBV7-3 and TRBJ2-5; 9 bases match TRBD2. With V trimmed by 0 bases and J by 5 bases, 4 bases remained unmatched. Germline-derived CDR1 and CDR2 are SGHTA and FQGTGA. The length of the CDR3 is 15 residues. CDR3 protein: CASSLTSSGGETQYF. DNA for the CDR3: TGTGCCAGCAGCTTAACGAGCAGCGGGGGGGAGACCCAGTACTTC.

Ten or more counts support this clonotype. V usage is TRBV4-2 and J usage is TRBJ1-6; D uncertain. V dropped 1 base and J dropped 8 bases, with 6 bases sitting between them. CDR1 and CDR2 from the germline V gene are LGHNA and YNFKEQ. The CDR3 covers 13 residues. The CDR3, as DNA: TGTGCCAGCAGCCAAGTGTCGGATTCACCCCTCCACTTT. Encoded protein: CASSQVSDSPLHF.

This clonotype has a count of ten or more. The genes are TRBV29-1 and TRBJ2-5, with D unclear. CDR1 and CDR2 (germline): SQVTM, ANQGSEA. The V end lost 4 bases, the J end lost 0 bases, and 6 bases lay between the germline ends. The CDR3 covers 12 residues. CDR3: CSVVYYQETQYF. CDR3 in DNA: TGCAGCGTTGTTTATTACCAAGAGACCCAGTACTTC.